Shown below are 18 T cell receptor beta chains from a single sample sequenced in a study of T cell responses to AZD1222 COVID-19 vaccine. Sequencing used immunoSEQ multiplex PCR; TCRdb keeps in-frame clones, though not all of them. The data hold some 150,000 clones, with 90% to 95% observed a single time. Sequencing used peripheral blood, obtained on day 0 of AZD1222 vaccination. The receptors derive from an adult in good health.

The V call is TRBV5-1, the J call TRBJ1-6, with D possibly matching TRBD1 (5 bases). CDR3 length: 13 amino acids. Trimming stripped 4 bases from V and 10 bases from J, with 12 bases between. Per the germline V gene, CDR1 is SGHRS and CDR2 is YFSETQ. CDR3 DNA: TGCGCCAGCAGCACCGGGACGGACTCACCCCTCCACTTT. This gives the protein CASSTGTDSPLHF.

The rearrangement links TRBV27 to TRBJ2-5, with 11 bases lining up with TRBD2. V was clipped by 3 bases and J by 5 bases; unmatched bases: 5. Germline values: CDR1 MNHEY, CDR2 SMNVEV (reference sequence). The CDR3 totals 15 residues. CDR3 protein: CASSFTSGGGETQYF. Here the CDR3 DNA reads TGTGCCAGCAGTTTCACTAGCGGGGGAGGCGAGACCCAGTACTTC.

This clone came up once. V gene TRBV4-1 combines with J gene TRBJ2-7; perhaps TRBD2 as D (5 bases). V lost 0 bases and J lost 4, with 13 bases in between. The germline gives CDR1 MGHRA, CDR2 YSYEKL. This CDR3 is built from 15 residues. CDR3 in amino acids: CASSQDRPGLYEQYF. CDR3 sequence (DNA): TGCGCCAGCAGCCAAGACCGTCCAGGACTTTACGAGCAGTACTTC.

The chain couples TRBV4-1 to TRBJ2-2, with a possible D match to TRBD2 (6 bases). The CDR3 loop spans 15 amino acids. V was trimmed by 3 bases and J by 7 bases, leaving 15 bases between them. CDR1 is MGHRA, CDR2 YSYEKL, per germline. CDR3 bases: TGCGCCAGCAGCCACGCCGAGACTAGTATCGGGGAGCTGTTTTTT. It specifies CASSHAETSIGELFF.

The rearrangement uses TRBV27 and TRBJ1-1, with a possible D match to TRBD1 (5 bases). This CDR3 contains 15 residues. Germline CDR1 reads MNHEY; CDR2 reads SMNVEV (reference sequence). V was cut by 0 bases and J by 5 bases, with 13 bases left in between. The CDR3 sequence is CASSLSGGGKTEAFF. CDR3 bases: TGTGCCAGCAGTTTATCGGGGGGGGGTAAGACTGAAGCTTTCTTT.

This chain uses TRBV30 with TRBJ1-2; D unclear. Between the trimmed V and J ends, which lost 5 bases and 2 bases, there was a span of 9 bases. Germline CDR1 and CDR2: GTSNPN and SVGIG (reference sequence). The CDR3 sequence is 12 residues long. In nucleotides, the CDR3 is TGTGCCTGGGGAATAGGGAACTATGGCTACACCTTC. It codes for CAWGIGNYGYTF.

This chain joins TRBV7-8 and TRBJ1-4; D ambiguous. V lost 5 bases and J 7 bases, leaving 14 bases between the germline ends. The CDR3 runs to 14 residues. Looked up from germline, CDR1 is SGHVS and CDR2 is FQNEAQ. The CDR3 here is CASSGSGGFEKLFF. In DNA form, the CDR3 reads TGTGCCAGCAGCGGATCGGGAGGATTTGAAAAACTGTTTTTT.

The V gene is TRBV19, the J gene TRBJ2-7; unclear D gene. The germline V gene has CDR1 LNHDA and CDR2 SQIVND (reference sequence). The CDR3 spans 14 residues. V lost 3 bases and J lost 5, with 14 bases in between. The DNA for the CDR3 is TGTGCCAGTAGTATCGAACCAGGATTCCACGAGCAGTACTTC. Translating gives CASSIEPGFHEQYF.

This chain joins TRBV20-1 and TRBJ1-5; D is undetermined. The CDR3 has 14 residues. The ends were cut back, 3 bases at V and 2 bases at J, with 11 bases in the middle. CDR1 DFQATT and CDR2 SNEGSKA come from the germline V gene (reference sequence). CDR3 sequence: CSASNSRGNQPQHF. The CDR3 DNA reads TGCAGTGCTAGTAATTCGCGGGGCAATCAGCCCCAGCATTTT.

This clone has just one count. The genes are TRBV27 and TRBJ2-7; a possible D gene is TRBD2 (5 bases). The V end was cut by 4 bases, the J end by 0 bases, with 13 bases between. Germline assignment: CDR1 MNHEY and CDR2 SMNVEV (reference sequence). This CDR3 comprises 15 residues. CDR3 protein: CASSYSGYSSYEQYF. CDR3 DNA: TGTGCCAGCAGTTACAGCGGCTATAGCTCCTACGAGCAGTACTTC.

This clone is a singleton in its sample. The V and J genes are TRBV13 and TRBJ2-4; 8 bases are a match to TRBD2. The CDR3 length is 14 residues. V lost 3 bases, J lost 6 bases, and 4 bases stayed unmatched. Germline-derived CDR1 and CDR2 are PRHDT and FYEKMQ (reference sequence). CDR3 nucleotides: TGTGCCAGCAGCTTTCGCGGGGGGCGAAACATTCAGTACTTC. Amino acids: CASSFRGGRNIQYF.

The chain recombines TRBV10-3 with TRBJ1-2, with D possibly matching TRBD1 (5 bases). This CDR3 has 14 residues. Trimming pared 8 bases from V and 7 bases from J, leaving 20 bases between. The germline gives CDR1 ENHRY, CDR2 SYGVKD. CDR3 coding DNA: TGTGCCATCCGCCGTGGGGGACCGGAGGGTGGCTACACCTTC. As protein: CAIRRGGPEGGYTF.

This chain uses TRBV6-2 or TRBV6-3 with TRBJ1-5, with D perhaps matching TRBD1 (5 bases). This CDR3 region has 14 residues. Germline CDR1 and CDR2: MNHEY and SVGEGT. Trimming took 4 bases from V and 4 from J, leaving 11 bases between them. CDR3 sequence (DNA): TGTGCCAGCAGTTCTTGGGGACGGAATCAGCCCCAGCATTTT. Translating it yields CASSSWGRNQPQHF.

The chain carries TRBV7-3 and TRBJ2-1; 10 positions match TRBD2. The V gene end was trimmed by 7 bases and the J gene end by 8 bases; junction bases not matched to a gene: 8. Germline CDR1 is SGHTA and CDR2 is FQGTGA. The CDR3 spans 14 residues. For the CDR3, the DNA is TGTGCCAGCAATAGCGGGGGGAAGATTGATGAGCAGTTCTTC. Amino acid sequence: CASNSGGKIDEQFF.

The rearrangement joins TRBV6-1 to TRBJ2-1, with 8 bases lining up with TRBD1. CDR3 length: 16 residues. The V and J ends lost 4 bases and 0 bases, in that order; junction bases with no gene match: 5. The V gene's germline CDR1 is MNHNS and CDR2 SASEGT. CDR3 sequence reads: CASSATGGSSYNEQFF. The CDR3 nucleotides are TGTGCCAGCAGTGCAACAGGGGGGAGCTCCTACAATGAGCAGTTCTTC.

This chain links TRBV6-5 with TRBJ2-5; TRBD2 aligns across 7 bases. Trimming removed 0 bases from V and 11 bases from J; junction bases left unmatched: 12. The CDR3 has 15 residues. In germline, CDR1 is MNHEY, CDR2 SVGAGI. CDR3 coding DNA: TGTGCCAGCAGTTACTCCGCGGGGGACGAGAGAGGACAGTACTTC. Protein sequence: CASSYSAGDERGQYF.

DNA of the CDR3: TGTGCCAGCAGCTCGAGACCCCGGGGTAACACTGAAGCTTTCTTT. Its translation is CASSSRPRGNTEAFF. The gene calls are TRBV5-4 and TRBJ1-1; D is uncertain. The CDR3 runs to 15 residues. With 3 bases removed from V and 2 bases from J, the gap between germline ends came to 14 bases. Germline V gene sequence: CDR1 SGHNT, CDR2 YYREEE (reference sequence).

The gene calls are TRBV7-9 and TRBJ2-1, with 8 bases lining up with TRBD1. The CDR3 has 15 residues. The V gene's germline CDR1 is SEHNR and CDR2 FQNEAQ (reference sequence). Trimming cost V 1 base and J 7 bases; bases outside gene matches: 6. CDR3 nucleotides: TGTGCCAGCAGCTTAGGGACAGGGAACTTAAATGAGCAGTTCTTC. It translates to CASSLGTGNLNEQFF.